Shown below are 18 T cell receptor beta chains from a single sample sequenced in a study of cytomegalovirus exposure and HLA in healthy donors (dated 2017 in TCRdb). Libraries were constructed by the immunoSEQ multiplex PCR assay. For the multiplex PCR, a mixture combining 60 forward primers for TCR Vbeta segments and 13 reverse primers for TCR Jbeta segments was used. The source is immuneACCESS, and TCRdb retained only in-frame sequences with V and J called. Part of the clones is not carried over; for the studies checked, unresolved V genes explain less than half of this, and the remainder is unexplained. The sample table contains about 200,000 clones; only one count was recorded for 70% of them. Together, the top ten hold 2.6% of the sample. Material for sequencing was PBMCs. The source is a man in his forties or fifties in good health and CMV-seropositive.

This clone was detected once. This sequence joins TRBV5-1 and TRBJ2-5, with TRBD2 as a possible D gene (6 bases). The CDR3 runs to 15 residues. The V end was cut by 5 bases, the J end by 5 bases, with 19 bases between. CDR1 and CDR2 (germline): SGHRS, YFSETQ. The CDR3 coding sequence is TGCGCCAGCAGTCCCGGTTGGACTAACAGCGAGACCCAGTACTTC. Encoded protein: CASSPGWTNSETQYF.

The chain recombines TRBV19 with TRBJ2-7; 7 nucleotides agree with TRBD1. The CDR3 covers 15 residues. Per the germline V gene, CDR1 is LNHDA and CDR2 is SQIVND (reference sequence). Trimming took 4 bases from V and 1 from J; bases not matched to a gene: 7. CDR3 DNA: TGTGCCAGTAGTACTGACTCGACAGGGTCCTACGAGCAGTACTTC. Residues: CASSTDSTGSYEQYF.

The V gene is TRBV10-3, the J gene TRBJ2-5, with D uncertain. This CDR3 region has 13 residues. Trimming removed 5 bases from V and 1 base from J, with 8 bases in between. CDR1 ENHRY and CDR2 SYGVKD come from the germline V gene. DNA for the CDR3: TGTGCCATCAGTTTAGCTCTCCAAGAGACCCAGTACTTC. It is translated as CAISLALQETQYF.

This CDR3 reads CASNFQSGEKLFF. CDR3 coding DNA: TGTGCCAGTAATTTCCAGTCTGGTGAAAAACTGTTTTTT. The chain uses TRBV19 and TRBJ1-4, with unresolved D. Germline CDR1 and CDR2: LNHDA and SQIVND (reference sequence). The CDR3 runs to 13 residues. Trimming took 7 bases from V and 7 from J, leaving 13 bases between them.

The CDR3 spells CASSQRGKGVMNTEAFF. In nucleotides, the CDR3 is TGTGCCAGCAGCCAAAGGGGAAAAGGGGTCATGAACACTGAAGCTTTCTTT. The genes are TRBV4-2 and TRBJ1-1; a possible D gene is TRBD1 (5 bases). Germline-derived CDR1 and CDR2 are LGHNA and YNFKEQ. The CDR3 is 17 amino acids. The ends were cut back, 2 bases at V and 0 bases at J, with 16 bases in the middle.

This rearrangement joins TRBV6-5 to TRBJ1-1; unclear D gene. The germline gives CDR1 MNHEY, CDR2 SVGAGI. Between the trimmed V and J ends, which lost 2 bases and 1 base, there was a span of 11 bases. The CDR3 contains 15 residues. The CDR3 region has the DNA TGTGCCAGCAGTTACGGCGGTCTGGGGAACACTGAAGCTTTCTTT. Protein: CASSYGGLGNTEAFF.

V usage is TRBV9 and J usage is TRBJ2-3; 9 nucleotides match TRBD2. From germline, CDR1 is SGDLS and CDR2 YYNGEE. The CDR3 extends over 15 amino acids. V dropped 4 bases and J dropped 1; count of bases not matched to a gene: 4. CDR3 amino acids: CASSRRTSGTDTQYF. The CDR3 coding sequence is TGTGCCAGCAGCCGTCGGACTAGCGGCACAGATACGCAGTATTTT.

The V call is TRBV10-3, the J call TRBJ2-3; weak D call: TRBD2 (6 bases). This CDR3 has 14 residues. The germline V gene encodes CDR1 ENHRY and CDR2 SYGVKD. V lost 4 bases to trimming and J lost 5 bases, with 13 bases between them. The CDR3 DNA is TGTGCCATCAGTGCGGGGCGGGGTGTAGATACGCAGTATTTT. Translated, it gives CAISAGRGVDTQYF.

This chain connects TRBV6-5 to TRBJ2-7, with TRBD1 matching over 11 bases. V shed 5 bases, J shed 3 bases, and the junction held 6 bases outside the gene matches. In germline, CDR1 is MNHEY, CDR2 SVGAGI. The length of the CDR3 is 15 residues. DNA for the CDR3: TGTGCCAGCAGTCCCACCGGGACAGGGGGCTACGAGCAGTACTTC. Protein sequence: CASSPTGTGGYEQYF.

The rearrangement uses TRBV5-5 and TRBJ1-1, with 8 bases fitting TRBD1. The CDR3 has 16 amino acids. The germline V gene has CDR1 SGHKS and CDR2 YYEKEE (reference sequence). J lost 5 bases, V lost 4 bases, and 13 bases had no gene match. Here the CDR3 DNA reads TGTGCCAGCAGCGTAATAGCAGGGGGCAGGGTAACTGAAGCTTTCTTT. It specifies CASSVIAGGRVTEAFF. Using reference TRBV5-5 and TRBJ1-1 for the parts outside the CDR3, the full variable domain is DAGVTQSPTHLIKTRGQQVTLRCSPISGHKSVSWYQQVLGQGPQFIFQYYEKEERGRGNFPDRFSARQFPNYSSELNVNALLLGDSALYLCASSVIAGGRVTEAFFGQGTRLTVV.

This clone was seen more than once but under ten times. This CDR3 is CASSYSYASIQYF. In DNA form, the CDR3 reads TGTGCCAGCAGTTACTCTTATGCTAGCATTCAGTACTTC. J is TRBJ2-4 and V is TRBV6-5; D is ambiguous. CDR3 length: 13 residues. The V gene's germline CDR1 is MNHEY and CDR2 SVGAGI. V was clipped by 0 bases and J by 9 bases, with 9 bases between them.

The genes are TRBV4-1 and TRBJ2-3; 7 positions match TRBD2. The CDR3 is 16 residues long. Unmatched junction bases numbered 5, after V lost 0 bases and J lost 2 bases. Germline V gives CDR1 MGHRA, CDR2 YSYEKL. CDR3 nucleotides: TGCGCCAGCAGCCAAGATAGCGGGCACTTCACAGATACGCAGTATTTT. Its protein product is CASSQDSGHFTDTQYF.

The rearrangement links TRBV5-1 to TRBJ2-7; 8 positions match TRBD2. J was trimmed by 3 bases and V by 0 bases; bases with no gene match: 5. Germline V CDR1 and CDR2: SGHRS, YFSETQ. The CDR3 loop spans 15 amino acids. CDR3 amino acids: CASSLASGTSYEQYF. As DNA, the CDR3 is TGCGCCAGCAGCTTGGCCTCAGGGACTAGCTACGAGCAGTACTTC. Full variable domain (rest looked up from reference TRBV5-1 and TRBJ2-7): KAGVTQTPRYLIKTRGQQVTLSCSPISGHRSVSWYQQTPGQGLQFLFEYFSETQRNKGNFPGRFSGRQFSNSRSEMNVSTLELGDSALYLCASSLASGTSYEQYFGPGTRLTVT.

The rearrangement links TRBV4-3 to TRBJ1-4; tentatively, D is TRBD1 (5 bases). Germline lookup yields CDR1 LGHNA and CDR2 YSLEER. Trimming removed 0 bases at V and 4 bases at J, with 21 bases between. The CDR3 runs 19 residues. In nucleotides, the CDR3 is TGCGCCAGCAGCCAAGATCTTCCCTCCGGGAGGGGATTTAATGAAAAACTGTTTTTT. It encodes CASSQDLPSGRGFNEKLFF.

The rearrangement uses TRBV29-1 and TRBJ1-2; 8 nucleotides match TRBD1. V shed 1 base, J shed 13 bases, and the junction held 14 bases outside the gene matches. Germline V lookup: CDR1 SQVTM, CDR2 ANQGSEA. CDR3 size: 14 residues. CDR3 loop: CSVEAGPRGQVITF. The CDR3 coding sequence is TGCAGCGTTGAAGCGGGCCCTCGGGGACAGGTGATCACCTTC.

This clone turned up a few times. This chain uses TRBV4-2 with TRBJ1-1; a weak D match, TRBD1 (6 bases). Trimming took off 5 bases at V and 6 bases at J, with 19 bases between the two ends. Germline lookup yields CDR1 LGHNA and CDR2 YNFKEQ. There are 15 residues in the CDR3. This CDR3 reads CASSKSWTVQAEAFF. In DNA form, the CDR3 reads TGTGCCAGCAGCAAATCCTGGACAGTTCAGGCTGAAGCTTTCTTT.

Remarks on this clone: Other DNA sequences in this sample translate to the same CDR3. CDR3 residues: CASSVGNRGDGYTF. The DNA of the CDR3 is TGTGCCAGCAGCGTTGGTAACAGGGGCGATGGCTACACCTTC. The chain joins TRBV9 to TRBJ1-2, with 7 positions matching TRBD1. Germline lookup yields CDR1 SGDLS and CDR2 YYNGEE. Germline trimming cut 2 bases from V and 6 bases from J; bases unmatched to any gene: 7. The CDR3 runs to 14 residues.

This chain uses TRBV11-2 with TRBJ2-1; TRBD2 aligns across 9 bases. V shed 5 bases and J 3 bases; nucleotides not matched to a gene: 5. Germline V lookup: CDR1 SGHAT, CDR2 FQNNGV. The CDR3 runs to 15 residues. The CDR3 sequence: CASSPNSGGYNEQFF. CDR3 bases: TGTGCCAGCAGCCCCAATAGCGGGGGCTACAATGAGCAGTTCTTC.